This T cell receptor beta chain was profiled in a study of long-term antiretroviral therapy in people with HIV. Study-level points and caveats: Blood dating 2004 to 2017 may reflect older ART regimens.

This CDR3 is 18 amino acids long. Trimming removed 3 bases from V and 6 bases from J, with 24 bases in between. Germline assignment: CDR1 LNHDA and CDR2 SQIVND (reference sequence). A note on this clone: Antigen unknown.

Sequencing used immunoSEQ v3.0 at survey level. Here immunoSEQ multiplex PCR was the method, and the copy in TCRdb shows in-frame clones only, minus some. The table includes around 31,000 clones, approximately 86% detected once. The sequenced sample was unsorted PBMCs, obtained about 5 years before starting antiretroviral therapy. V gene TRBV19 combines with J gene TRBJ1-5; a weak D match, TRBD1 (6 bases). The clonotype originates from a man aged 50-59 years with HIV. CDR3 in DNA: TGTGCCAGTAGTATCTCGGTGGGGGCGATCGCCGTTCGTCAGCCCCAGCATTTT. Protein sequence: CASSISVGAIAVRQPQHF.